Sequencing of this TCR beta chain was carried out in a study of graft-versus-host responses after intestinal transplantation. Data came from immunoSEQ multiplex PCR; TCRdb stores just in-frame clones and leaves some out. The profile shows more than 25,000 clones, more than 75% of them singletons. Whole-study findings and limits: Where graft-donor T cell macrochimerism was present, patients had high graft-versus-host to host-versus-graft clonal ratios in allografts. After transplant, early declines in HvG clones were associated with peak levels of circulating GvH clones.

In the case of this clone: Antigen unknown.

Germline-derived CDR1 and CDR2 are SNHLY and FYNNEI. The CDR3 has 16 amino acids. The V gene end was trimmed by 4 bases and the J gene end by 2 bases; junction bases not matched to a gene: 6. The source was unstimulated CD4+ T cells sorted from spleen or lymph node cells, collected before intestinal transplant. This sequence joins TRBV2 and TRBJ2-3, with 10 bases aligning to TRBD2. This receptor was identified in a human donor who received an intestinal transplant. CDR3 protein: CASSVAGGPPTDTQYF. The CDR3 nucleotides read TGTGCCAGCAGTGTAGCGGGAGGCCCCCCCACAGATACGCAGTATTTT.